This T cell receptor beta chain derives from a study of molecular identifiers for immune sequencing clone quantification. Overall study: Replicates involved a five-way split of RNA from roughly 20,000 or 100,000 naive CD8 cells, with sequencing of four.

Based on a CD8+CD4-CCR7+CD45RA+ profile, naive CD8 T cells were sorted. Previously described methods and listed TCR primers were used for bulk TCR libraries. MiXCR, applied by TCRdb to the PCR reads, yields one record per CDR3 protein. The sample has hundreds of thousands of distinct CDR3 sequences; about 25% are singletons. About this clonotype itself: A read error may explain this, as a much larger clone is one base away.

The CDR3 extends over 17 amino acids. Germline V gene data show CDR1 as MDHEN and CDR2 as SYDVKM. The V gene is TRBV28, the J gene TRBJ2-7; TRBD2 agrees at 15 bases. Source material: naive CD8+ T cells from blood, with Jurkat cell RNA spiked in. Subset defined: FACS-sorted CD8+CD4-CCR7+CD45RA+ naive T cells. This sequence originates from a human donor in good health. Some libraries in this study had Jurkat cell RNA spiked in. For the CDR3, the DNA is TGTGCCGGCAGCTGGGGACTAGCGGGAGGCCTCTCCTACGAGCAGTACTTC. Protein product: CAGSWGLAGGLSYEQYF.